The present T cell receptor beta chain was sequenced within a study of memory CD4+ T cells and cytomegalovirus serostatus. Across the study: Donors were healthy Belgian adults, 10 or so CMV seropositive and around 24 seronegative. Study results and caveats: CD4+ memory repertoires contained about 40% of the 164 reported CMV TCRbeta sequences.

In the case of this clone: The antigen is not known.

Profiling relied on immunoSEQ multiplex PCR, and the TCRdb table lists in-frame clones only, not all of them. The sample holds about 75,000 clones, 75% to 85% seen once. Single viable CD3+CD4+CD8-CD45RO+ cells were sorted as the memory CD4+ T cells. Serostatus was set by detecting CMV pp150, pp28, p38, p52 IgG. The J segment lost 5 bases and the V segment lost 0 bases, leaving 10 bases of the junction unmatched. CDR1 and CDR2 (germline): LNHNV, YYDKDF (reference sequence). The CDR3 runs to 17 residues. This receptor was identified in an adult in good health and CMV-seropositive. Sample: memory CD4+ T cells from blood. The chain couples TRBV15 to TRBJ1-5; 7 positions match TRBD1. The chain's CDR3 is CATSRDPRQGGYQPQHF. CDR3 DNA: TGTGCCACCAGCAGAGATCCGAGACAGGGTGGGTATCAGCCCCAGCATTTT.